This TCR beta chain was observed in a study of blood T cell repertoires in COVID-19. Study-wide context: COVID-19 samples from acute and convalescent phases originated in the United States, Italy and Spain. From T cells, B-cell-depleted T cells, or PBMCs came the material, which was cDNA or gDNA.

Per the original data handling: Amplification of reference gene primers provided the estimated nucleated cell counts. Generated by immunoSEQ multiplex PCR, the TCRdb table keeps only in-frame clones and is missing some. V and J calls plus clone size are reproduced from that table; the DNA served to infer D and trimming. The sample contains around 360,000 clones, around 87% of which appear only once. This clone was recorded once. V trimming: 3 bases; J trimming: 4 bases; junction bases outside the gene matches: 3. Looked up from germline, CDR1 is SGDLS and CDR2 is YYNGEE. The CDR3 totals 14 residues. Those enrolled in Seattle joined during active infection and were followed longitudinally afterward.

This TCR derives from a woman aged 25 to 39 with COVID-19, enrolled during active disease. The sample consisted of peripheral blood. The V call is TRBV9, the J call TRBJ1-1; 10 bases align to TRBD1. The CDR3 nucleotides are TGTGCCAGCAGCGCCGGGACAGGGGCCACTGAAGCTTTCTTT. Residues: CASSAGTGATEAFF.